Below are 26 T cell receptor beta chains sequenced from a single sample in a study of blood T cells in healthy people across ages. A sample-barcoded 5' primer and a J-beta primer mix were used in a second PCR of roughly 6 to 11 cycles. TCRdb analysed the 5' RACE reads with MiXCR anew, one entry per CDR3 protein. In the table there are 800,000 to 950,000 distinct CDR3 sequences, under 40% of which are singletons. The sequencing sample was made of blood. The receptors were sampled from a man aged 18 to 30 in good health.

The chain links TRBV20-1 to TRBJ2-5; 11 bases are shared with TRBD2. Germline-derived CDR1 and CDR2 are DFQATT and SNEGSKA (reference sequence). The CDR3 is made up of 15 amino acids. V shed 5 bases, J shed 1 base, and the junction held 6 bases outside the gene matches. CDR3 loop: CSAHKLAGVQETQYF. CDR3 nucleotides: TGCAGTGCTCATAAACTAGCGGGGGTCCAAGAGACCCAGTACTTC.

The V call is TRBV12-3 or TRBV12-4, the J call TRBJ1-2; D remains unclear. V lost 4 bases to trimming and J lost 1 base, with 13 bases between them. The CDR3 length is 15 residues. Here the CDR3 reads CASSWELEFNYGYTF. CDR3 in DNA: TGTGCCAGCAGTTGGGAACTGGAGTTTAACTATGGCTACACCTTC.

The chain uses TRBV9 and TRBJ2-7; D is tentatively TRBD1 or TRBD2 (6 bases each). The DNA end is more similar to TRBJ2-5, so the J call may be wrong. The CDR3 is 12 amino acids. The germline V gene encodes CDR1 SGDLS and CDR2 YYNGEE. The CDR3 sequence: CASGGPLETQYF. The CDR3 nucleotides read TGTGCCAGCGGGGGGCCGCTGGAGACCCAGTACTTC.

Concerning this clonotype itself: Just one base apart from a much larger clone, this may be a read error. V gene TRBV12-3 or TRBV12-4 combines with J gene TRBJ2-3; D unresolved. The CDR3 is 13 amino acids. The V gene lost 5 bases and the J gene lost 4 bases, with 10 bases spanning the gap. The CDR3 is CASSPIPADTQYF. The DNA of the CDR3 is TGTGCCAGCAGTCCCATCCCGGCAGATACGCAGTATTTT.

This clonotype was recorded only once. CDR3 amino acids: CAIQDSGTGVYEQYF. In DNA, the CDR3 is TGTGCCATCCAGGATTCCGGGACAGGAGTCTACGAGCAGTACTTC. The chain couples TRBV10-3 to TRBJ2-7, with TRBD1 identical over 8 bases. The CDR3 has 15 amino acids. Trimming took 8 bases from V and 3 from J; bases not matched to a gene: 12. Germline CDR1 ENHRY, CDR2 SYGVKD.

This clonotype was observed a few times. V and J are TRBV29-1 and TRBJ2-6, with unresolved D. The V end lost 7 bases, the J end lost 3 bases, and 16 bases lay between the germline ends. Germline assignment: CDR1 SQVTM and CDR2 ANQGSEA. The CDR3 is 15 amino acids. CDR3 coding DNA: TGCAGCGGGGCGATGGAAGTTTATGGGGCCAACGTCCTGACTTTC. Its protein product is CSGAMEVYGANVLTF.

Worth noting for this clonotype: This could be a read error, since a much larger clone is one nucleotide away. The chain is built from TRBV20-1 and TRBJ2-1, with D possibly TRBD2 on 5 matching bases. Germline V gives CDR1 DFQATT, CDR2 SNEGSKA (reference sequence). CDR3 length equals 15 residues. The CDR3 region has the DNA TGCAGTGCTAGAGAGTTGGGATCTAGCCTTAATGAGCAGCTCTTC. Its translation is CSARELGSSLNEQLF.

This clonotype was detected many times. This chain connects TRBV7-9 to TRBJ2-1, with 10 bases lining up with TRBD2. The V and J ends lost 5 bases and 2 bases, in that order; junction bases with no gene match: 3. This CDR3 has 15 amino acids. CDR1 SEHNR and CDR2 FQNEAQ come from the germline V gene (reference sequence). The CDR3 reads CASSPLAGPYNEQFF. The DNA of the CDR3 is TGTGCCAGCAGCCCACTAGCGGGGCCCTACAATGAGCAGTTCTTC.

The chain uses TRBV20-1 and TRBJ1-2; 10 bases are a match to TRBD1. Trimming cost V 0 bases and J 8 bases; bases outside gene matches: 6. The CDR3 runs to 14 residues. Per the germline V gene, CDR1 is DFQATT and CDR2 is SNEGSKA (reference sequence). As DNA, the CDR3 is TGCAGTGCTAGAGATCCTGACAGGGGGCGCGGCTACACCTTC. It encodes CSARDPDRGRGYTF.

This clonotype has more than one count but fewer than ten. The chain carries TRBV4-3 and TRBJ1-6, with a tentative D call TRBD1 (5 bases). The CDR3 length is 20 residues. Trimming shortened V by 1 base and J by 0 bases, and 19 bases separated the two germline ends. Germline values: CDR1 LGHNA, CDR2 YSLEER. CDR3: CASSQGWQGRRISYNSPLHF. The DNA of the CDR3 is TGCGCCAGCAGCCAAGGTTGGCAGGGAAGGAGAATCTCCTATAATTCACCCCTCCACTTT.

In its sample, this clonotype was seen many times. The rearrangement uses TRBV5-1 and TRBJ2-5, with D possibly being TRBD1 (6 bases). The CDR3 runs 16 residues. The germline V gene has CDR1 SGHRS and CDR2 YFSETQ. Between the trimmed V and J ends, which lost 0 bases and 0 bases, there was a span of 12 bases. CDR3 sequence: CASSLDTGIYQETQYF. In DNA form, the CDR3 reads TGCGCCAGCAGCTTGGATACAGGGATTTACCAAGAGACCCAGTACTTC.

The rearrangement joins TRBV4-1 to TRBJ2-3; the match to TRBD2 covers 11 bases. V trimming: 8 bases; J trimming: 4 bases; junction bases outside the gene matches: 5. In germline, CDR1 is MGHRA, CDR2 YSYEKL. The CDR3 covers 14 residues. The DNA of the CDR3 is TGCGCCAGCCCCTTAGCGGGGGGGCCAGATACGCAGTATTTT. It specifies CASPLAGGPDTQYF.

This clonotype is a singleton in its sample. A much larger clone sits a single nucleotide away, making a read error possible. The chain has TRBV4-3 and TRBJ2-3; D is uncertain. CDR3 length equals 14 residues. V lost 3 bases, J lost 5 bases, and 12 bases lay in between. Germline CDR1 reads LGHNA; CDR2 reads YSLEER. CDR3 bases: TGCGCCAGCAGCCAGACACAGCTTGGAGATACGCAGTATTTT. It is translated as CASSQTQLGDTQYF.

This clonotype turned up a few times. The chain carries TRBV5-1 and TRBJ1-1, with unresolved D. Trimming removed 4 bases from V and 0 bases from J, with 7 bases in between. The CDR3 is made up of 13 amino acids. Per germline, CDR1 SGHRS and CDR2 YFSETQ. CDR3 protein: CASSVDLNTEAFF. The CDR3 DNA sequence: TGCGCCAGCAGCGTCGACTTGAACACTGAAGCTTTCTTT.

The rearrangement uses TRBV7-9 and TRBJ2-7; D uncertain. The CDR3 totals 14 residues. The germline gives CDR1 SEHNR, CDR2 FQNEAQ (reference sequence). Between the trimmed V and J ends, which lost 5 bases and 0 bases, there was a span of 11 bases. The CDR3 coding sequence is TGTGCCAGCAGCCCCCCCTATGTCTCCTACGAGCAGTACTTC. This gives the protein CASSPPYVSYEQYF.

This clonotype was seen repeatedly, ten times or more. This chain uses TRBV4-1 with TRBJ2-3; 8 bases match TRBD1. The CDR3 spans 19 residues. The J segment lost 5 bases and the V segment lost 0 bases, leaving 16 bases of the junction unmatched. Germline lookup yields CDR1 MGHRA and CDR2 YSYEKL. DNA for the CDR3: TGCGCCAGCAGCCAAGATGAAAAGGTGGGACAGGCTCGAGGAGATACGCAGTATTTT. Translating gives CASSQDEKVGQARGDTQYF.

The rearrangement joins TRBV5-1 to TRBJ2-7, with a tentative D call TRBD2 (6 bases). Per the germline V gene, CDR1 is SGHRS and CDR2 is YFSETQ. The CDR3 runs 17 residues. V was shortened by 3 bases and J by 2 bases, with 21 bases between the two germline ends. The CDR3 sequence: CASSSKPPGLGTYEQYF. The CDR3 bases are TGCGCCAGCAGCTCGAAACCACCGGGACTGGGAACCTACGAGCAGTACTTC. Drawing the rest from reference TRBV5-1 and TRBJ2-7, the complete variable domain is KAGVTQTPRYLIKTRGQQVTLSCSPISGHRSVSWYQQTPGQGLQFLFEYFSETQRNKGNFPGRFSGRQFSNSRSEMNVSTLELGDSALYLCASSSKPPGLGTYEQYFGPGTRLTVT.

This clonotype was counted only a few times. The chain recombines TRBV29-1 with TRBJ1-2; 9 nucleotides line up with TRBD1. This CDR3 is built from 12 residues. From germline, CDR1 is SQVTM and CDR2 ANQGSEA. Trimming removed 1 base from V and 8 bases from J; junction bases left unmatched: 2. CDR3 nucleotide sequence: TGCAGCGTTGAAGGGACAGGGGACGGCTACACCTTC. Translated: CSVEGTGDGYTF.

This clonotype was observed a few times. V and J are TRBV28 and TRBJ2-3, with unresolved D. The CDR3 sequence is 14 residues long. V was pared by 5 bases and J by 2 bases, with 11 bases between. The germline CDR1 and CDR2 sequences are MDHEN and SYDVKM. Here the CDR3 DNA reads TGTGCCAGCAGTCCCCCTCAGTTCACAGATACGCAGTATTTT. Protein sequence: CASSPPQFTDTQYF. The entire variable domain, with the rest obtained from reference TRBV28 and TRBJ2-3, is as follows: DVKVTQSSRYLVKRTGEKVFLECVQDMDHENMFWYRQDPGLGLRLIYFSYDVKMKEKGDIPEGYSVSREKKERFSLILESASTNQTSMYLCASSPPQFTDTQYFGPGTRLTVL.

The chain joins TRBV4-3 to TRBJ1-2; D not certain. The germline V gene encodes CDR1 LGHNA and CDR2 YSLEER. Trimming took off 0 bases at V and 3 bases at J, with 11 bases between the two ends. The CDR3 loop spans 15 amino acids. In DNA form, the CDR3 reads TGCGCCAGCAGCCAAGAGGGTCGGGGTTACTATGGCTACACCTTC. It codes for CASSQEGRGYYGYTF.

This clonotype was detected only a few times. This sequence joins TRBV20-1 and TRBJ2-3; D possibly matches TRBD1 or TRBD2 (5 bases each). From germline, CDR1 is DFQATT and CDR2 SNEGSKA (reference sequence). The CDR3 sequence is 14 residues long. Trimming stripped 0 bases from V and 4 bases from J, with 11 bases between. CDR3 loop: CSARDSGDPDTQYF. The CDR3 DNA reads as TGCAGTGCTAGAGATTCCGGGGACCCAGATACGCAGTATTTT.

CDR3 in amino acids: CASSGSLSGELFF. For the CDR3, the DNA is TGTGCCAGCAGTGGGAGTTTGTCCGGGGAGCTGTTTTTT. The V and J genes are TRBV6-2 or TRBV6-3 and TRBJ2-2; possibly TRBD2 for D (5 bases). Trimming removed 5 bases from V and 6 bases from J, with 10 bases in between. The germline CDR1 and CDR2 sequences are MNHEY and SVGEGT. CDR3 length: 13 residues.

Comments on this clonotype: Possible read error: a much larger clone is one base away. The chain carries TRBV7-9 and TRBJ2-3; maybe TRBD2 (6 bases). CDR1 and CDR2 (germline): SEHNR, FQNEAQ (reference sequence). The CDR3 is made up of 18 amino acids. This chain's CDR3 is CAGSLNIVAGPSTDTQYF. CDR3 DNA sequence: TGTGCCGGCAGCTTAAATATCGTGGCGGGACCGAGCACAGATACGCAGTATTTT. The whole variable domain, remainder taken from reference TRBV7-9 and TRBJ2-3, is DTGVSQNPRHKITKRGQNVTFRCDPISEHNRLYWYRQTLGQGPEFLTYFQNEAQLEKSRLLSDRFSAERPKGSFSTLEIQRTEQGDSAMYLCAGSLNIVAGPSTDTQYFGPGTRLTVL.

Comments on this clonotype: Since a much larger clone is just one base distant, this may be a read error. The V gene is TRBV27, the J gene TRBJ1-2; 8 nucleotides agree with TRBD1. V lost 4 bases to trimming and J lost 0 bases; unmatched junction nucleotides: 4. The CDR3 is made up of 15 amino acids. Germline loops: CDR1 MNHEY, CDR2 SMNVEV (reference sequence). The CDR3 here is CASSCRGLSNYGYTF. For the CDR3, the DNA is TGTGCCAGCAGTTGCAGGGGGCTCTCTAACTATGGCTACACCTTC.

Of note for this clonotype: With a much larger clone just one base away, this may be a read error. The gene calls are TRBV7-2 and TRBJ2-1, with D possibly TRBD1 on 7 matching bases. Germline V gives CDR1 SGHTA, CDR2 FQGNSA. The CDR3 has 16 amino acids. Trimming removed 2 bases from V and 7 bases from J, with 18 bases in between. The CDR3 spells CASSLNHRGGVNEQFF. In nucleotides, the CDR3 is TGTGCCAGCAGCTTAAACCACAGGGGAGGCGTGAATGAGCAGTTCTTC.

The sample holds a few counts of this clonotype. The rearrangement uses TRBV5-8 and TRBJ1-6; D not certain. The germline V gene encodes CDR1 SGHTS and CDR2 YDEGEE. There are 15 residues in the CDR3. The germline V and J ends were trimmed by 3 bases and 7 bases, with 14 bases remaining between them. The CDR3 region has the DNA TGTGCCAGCAGCTCTGGGTCGGGAGTAAATTCACCCCTCCACTTT. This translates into CASSSGSGVNSPLHF.